Sequencing of this T cell receptor beta chain was carried out in a study of beta chain features in type 1 diabetes. Whole-study findings and limits: Researchers report that Type 1 diabetes patients had moderately but significantly shorter TCRB CDR3s across all four CD4+ subsets.

What was sequenced were expressed TCRB transcripts, since all of the isolated RNA had been reverse transcribed. TCRdb's table, derived via immunoSEQ multiplex PCR, lists solely in-frame clones and lacks some. The data hold some 48,000 clones, with around 40% observed a single time. The CDR3 is made up of 15 amino acids. Germline CDR1 and CDR2: SEHNR and FQNEAQ (reference sequence). V was trimmed by 5 bases and J by 0 bases, leaving 13 bases between them. This clone was observed a handful of times. Its matching antigen is unknown. This TCR came from a man aged 30 to 39 with type 1 diabetes. This chain joins TRBV7-9 and TRBJ1-1, with D perhaps matching TRBD1 (6 bases). The sample taken for sequencing was stem cell memory CD4+ T cells from blood. The CDR3 DNA reads as TGTGCCAGCAGCAATCCAGGGGTGATGAACACTGAAGCTTTCTTT. Its protein is CASSNPGVMNTEAFF. The entire variable domain, with the rest obtained from reference TRBV7-9 and TRBJ1-1, is as follows: DTGVSQNPRHKITKRGQNVTFRCDPISEHNRLYWYRQTLGQGPEFLTYFQNEAQLEKSRLLSDRFSAERPKGSFSTLEIQRTEQGDSAMYLCASSNPGVMNTEAFFGQGTRLTVV.